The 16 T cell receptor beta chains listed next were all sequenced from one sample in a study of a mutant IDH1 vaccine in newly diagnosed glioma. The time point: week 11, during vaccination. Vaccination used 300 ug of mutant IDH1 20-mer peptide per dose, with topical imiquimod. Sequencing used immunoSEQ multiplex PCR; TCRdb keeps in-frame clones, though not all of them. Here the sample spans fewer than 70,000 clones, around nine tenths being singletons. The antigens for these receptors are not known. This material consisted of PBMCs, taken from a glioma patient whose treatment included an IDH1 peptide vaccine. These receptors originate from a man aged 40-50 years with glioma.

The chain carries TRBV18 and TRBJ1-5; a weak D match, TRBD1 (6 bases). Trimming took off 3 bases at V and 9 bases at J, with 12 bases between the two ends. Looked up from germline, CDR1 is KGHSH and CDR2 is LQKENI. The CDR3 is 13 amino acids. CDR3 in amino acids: CASSPDRTGPQHF. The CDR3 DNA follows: TGTGCCAGCTCACCGGACAGAACAGGGCCCCAGCATTTT. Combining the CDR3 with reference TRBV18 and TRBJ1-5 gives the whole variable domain NAGVMQNPRHLVRRRGQEARLRCSPMKGHSHVYWYRQLPEEGLKFMVYLQKENIIDESGMPKERFSAEFPKEGPSILRIQQVVRGDSAAYFCASSPDRTGPQHFGDGTRLSIL.

The DNA of the CDR3 is TGTGCCAGTAGTTTGGTAGCGGGGAACAAAAACAATGAGCAGTTCTTC. Amino acid sequence: CASSLVAGNKNNEQFF. This chain joins TRBV19 and TRBJ2-1, with 8 bases identical to TRBD2. After removal of 5 bases from V and 5 bases from J, the junction contained 11 bases not matched to a gene. Germline V CDR1 and CDR2: LNHDA, SQIVND (reference sequence). CDR3 length equals 16 residues.

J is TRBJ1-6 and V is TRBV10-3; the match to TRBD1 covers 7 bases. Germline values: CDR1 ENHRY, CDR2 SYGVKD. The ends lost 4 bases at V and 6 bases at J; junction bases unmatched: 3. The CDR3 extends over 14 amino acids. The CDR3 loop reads CAISVRDSNSPLHF. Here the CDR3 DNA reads TGTGCCATCAGTGTCCGGGACAGTAATTCACCCCTCCACTTT.

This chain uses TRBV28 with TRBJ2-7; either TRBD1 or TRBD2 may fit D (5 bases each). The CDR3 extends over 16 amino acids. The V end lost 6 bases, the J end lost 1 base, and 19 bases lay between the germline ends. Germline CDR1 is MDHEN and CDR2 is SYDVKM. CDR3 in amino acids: CASRSMEEGISYEQYV. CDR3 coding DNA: TGTGCCAGCAGATCTATGGAAGAGGGGATATCCTACGAGCAGTACGTC.

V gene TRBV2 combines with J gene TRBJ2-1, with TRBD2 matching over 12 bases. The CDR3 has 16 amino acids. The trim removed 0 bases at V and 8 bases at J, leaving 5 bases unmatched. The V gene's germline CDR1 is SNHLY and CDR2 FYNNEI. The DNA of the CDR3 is TGTGCCAGCAGTGAAGCACGACTAGCGGGAGTGGATGAGCAGTTCTTC. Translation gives CASSEARLAGVDEQFF.

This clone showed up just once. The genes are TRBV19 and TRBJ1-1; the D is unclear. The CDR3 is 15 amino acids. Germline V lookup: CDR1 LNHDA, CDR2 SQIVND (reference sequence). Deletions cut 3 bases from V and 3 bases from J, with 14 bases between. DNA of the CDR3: TGTGCCAGTAGTATGGGCTCATTTCCCGACACTGAAGCTTTCTTT. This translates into CASSMGSFPDTEAFF.

CDR3 DNA sequence: TGCGCCAGCAGCTTGGGACTAGCGACGAACACCGGGGAGCTGTTTTTT. It yields the protein CASSLGLATNTGELFF. This chain links TRBV5-1 with TRBJ2-2, with TRBD2 matching 8 bases. Unmatched junction bases numbered 1, after V lost 0 bases and J lost 0 bases. This CDR3 region has 16 residues. In germline, CDR1 is SGHRS, CDR2 YFSETQ.

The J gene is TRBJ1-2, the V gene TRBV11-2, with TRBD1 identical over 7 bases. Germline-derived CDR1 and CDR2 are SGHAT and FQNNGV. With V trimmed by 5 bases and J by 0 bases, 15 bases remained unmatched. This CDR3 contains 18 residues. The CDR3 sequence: CASSRSLTGQAANYGYTF. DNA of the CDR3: TGTGCCAGCAGCCGATCCCTCACTGGACAGGCTGCTAACTATGGCTACACCTTC. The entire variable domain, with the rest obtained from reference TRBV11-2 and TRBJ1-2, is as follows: EAGVAQSPRYKIIEKRQSVAFWCNPISGHATLYWYQQILGQGPKLLIQFQNNGVVDDSQLPKDRFSAERLKGVDSTLKIQPAKLEDSAVYLCASSRSLTGQAANYGYTFGSGTRLTVV.

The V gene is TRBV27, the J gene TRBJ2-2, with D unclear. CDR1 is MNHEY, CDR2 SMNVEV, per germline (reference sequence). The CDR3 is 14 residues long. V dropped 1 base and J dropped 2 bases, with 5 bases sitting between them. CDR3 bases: TGTGCCAGCAGTTTATTGGGAAACACCGGGGAGCTGTTTTTT. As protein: CASSLLGNTGELFF.

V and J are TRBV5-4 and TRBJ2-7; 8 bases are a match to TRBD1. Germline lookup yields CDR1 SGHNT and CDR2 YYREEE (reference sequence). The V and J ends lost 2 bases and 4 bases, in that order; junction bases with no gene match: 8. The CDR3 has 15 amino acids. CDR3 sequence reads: CASSFGTGDQYEQYF. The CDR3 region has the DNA TGTGCCAGCAGCTTCGGGACAGGAGACCAGTACGAGCAGTACTTC.

The CDR3 bases are TGTGCCAGCTCCCTCGGGAATCTAGGCACTGAAGCTTTCTTT. Translating it yields CASSLGNLGTEAFF. The chain joins TRBV6-5 to TRBJ1-1; D gene ambiguous. CDR3 size: 14 residues. V gave up 8 bases and J gave up 4 bases, with 17 bases separating them. Germline CDR1 reads MNHEY; CDR2 reads SVGAGI.

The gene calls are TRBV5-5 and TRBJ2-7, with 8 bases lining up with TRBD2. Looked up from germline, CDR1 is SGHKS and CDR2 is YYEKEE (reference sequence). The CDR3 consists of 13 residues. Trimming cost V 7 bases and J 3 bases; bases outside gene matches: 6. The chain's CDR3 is CASGRREGYEQYF. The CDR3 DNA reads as TGTGCCAGCGGGAGACGGGAGGGCTACGAGCAGTACTTC.

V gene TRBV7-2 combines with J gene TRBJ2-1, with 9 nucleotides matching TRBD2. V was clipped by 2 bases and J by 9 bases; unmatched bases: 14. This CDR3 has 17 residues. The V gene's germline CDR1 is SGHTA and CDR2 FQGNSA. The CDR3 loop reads CASSLHPGLAPIGEQFF. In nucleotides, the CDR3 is TGTGCCAGCAGCTTACATCCGGGACTAGCACCGATTGGTGAGCAGTTCTTC.

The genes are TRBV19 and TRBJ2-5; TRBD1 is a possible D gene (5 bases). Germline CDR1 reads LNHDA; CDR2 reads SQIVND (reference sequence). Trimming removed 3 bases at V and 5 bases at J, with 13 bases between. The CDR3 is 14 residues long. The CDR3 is CASSMVAGLETQYF. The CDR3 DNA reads TGTGCCAGTAGTATGGTCGCAGGGCTTGAGACCCAGTACTTC.

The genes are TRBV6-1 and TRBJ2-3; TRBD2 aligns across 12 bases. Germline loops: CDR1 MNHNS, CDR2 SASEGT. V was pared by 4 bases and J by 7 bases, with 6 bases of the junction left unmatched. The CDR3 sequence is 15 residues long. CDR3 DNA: TGTGCCAGCAGTGGTCCTAGCGGGAGGGGAAATACGCAGTATTTT. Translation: CASSGPSGRGNTQYF.

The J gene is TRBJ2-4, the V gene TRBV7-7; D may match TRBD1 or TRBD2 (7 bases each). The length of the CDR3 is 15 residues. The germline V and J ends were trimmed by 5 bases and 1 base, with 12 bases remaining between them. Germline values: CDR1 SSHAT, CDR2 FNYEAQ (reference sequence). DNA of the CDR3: TGTGCCAGCAGCCAGGGGGGGTTGGCCAAAAACATTCAGTACTTC. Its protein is CASSQGGLAKNIQYF.